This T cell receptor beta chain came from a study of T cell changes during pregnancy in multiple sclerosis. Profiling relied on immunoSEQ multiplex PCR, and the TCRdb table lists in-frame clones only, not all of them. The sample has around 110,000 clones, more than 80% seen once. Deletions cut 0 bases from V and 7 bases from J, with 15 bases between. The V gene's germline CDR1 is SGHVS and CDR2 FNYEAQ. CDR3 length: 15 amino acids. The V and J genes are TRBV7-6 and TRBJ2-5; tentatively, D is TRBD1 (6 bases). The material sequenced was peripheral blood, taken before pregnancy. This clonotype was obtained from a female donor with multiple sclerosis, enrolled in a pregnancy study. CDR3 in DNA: TGTGCCAGCAGCTTAGCGGACAGCTCAAGGAGGACCCAGTACTTC. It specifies CASSLADSSRRTQYF. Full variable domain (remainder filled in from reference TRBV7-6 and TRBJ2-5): GAGVSQSPRYKVTKRGQDVALRCDPISGHVSLYWYRQALGQGPEFLTYFNYEAQQDKSGLPNDRFSAERPEGSISTLTIQRTEQRDSAMYRCASSLADSSRRTQYFGPGTRLLVL.